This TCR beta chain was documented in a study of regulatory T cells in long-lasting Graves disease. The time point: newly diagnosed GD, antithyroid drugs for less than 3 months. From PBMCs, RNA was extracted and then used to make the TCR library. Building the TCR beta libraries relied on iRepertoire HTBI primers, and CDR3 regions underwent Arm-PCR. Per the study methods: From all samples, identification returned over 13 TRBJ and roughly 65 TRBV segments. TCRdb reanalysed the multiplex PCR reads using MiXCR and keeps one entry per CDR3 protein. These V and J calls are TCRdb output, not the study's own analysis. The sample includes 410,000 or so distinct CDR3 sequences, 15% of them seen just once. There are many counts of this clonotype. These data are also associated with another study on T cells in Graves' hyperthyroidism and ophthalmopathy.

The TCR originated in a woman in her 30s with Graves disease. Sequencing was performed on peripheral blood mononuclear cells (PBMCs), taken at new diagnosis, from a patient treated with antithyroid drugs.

The CDR3 region is CASSSVSGEQYF. As DNA, the CDR3 is TGTGCCAGCAGTAGTGTTTCGGGCGAGCAGTACTTC. This chain connects TRBV2 to TRBJ2-7; D remains ambiguous. Germline CDR1 reads SNHLY; CDR2 reads FYNNEI. CDR3 length equals 12 residues. V dropped 5 bases and J dropped 6 bases, with 11 bases sitting between them. Based on the CDR3 plus reference TRBV2 and TRBJ2-7, the full variable domain is EPEVTQTPSHQVTQMGQEVILRCVPISNHLYFYWYRQILGQKVEFLVSFYNNEISEKSEIFDDQFSVERPDGSNFTLKIRSTKLEDSAMYFCASSSVSGEQYFGPGTRLTVT.